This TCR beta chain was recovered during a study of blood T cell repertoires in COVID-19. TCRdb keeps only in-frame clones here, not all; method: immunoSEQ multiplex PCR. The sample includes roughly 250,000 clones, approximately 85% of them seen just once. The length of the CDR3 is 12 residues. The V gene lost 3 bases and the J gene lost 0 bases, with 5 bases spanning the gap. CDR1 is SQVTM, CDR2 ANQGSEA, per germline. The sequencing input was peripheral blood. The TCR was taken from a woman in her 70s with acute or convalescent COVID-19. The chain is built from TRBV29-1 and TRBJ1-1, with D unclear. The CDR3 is CSVEDLNTEAFF. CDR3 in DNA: TGCAGCGTTGAGGACTTGAACACTGAAGCTTTCTTT.